The entry below describes one T cell receptor beta chain. TCRdb's copy holds only in-frame clones and misses some; the assay was immunoSEQ multiplex PCR. Of 45,000 to 60,000 clones in the sample, less than 90% were seen once. The data belong to a study of blood T cell repertoires in COVID-19. The CDR3 length is 15 residues. Germline V gives CDR1 SGHTA, CDR2 FQGNSA. Trimming at V came to 7 bases and at J to 4 bases, leaving 12 bases not matched to a gene. This chain uses TRBV7-2 with TRBJ1-2; 7 bases align to TRBD1. Sequenced input: peripheral blood. This sequence was found in a woman aged 55-70 years with acute or convalescent COVID-19. DNA for the CDR3: TGTGCCAGCACCGACCTGGACAGGAACCTCTATGGCTACACCTTC. Amino acid sequence: CASTDLDRNLYGYTF.